One and the same sample provided the 9 T cell receptor beta chains below, sequenced in a study of identical twins. Each CDR3 protein is one row after TCRdb ran MiXCR on the 5' RACE reads. The table lists 550,000 to 700,000 distinct CDR3 sequences, 20% to 25% of them singletons. This sample was also put to use in a study of T cells expressing NK-cell markers.

Material for sequencing was PBMCs. The source is a woman aged 18 to 35 in good health.

This clonotype came up a few times. The DNA of the CDR3 is TGCGCCAGCAGACGCCGGCTAGCGGCCTCCACAGATACGCAGTATTTT. Protein: CASRRRLAASTDTQYF. V and J are TRBV5-1 and TRBJ2-3, with 7 bases lining up with TRBD2. CDR3 length: 16 amino acids. The J segment lost 2 bases and the V segment lost 5 bases, leaving 11 bases of the junction unmatched. The germline V gene encodes CDR1 SGHRS and CDR2 YFSETQ.

This clonotype was seen a few times. The chain joins TRBV5-1 to TRBJ2-3, with D possibly being TRBD1 (6 bases). CDR1 is SGHRS, CDR2 YFSETQ, per germline. Deletions cut 5 bases from V and 3 bases from J, with 13 bases between. The CDR3 totals 14 residues. DNA for the CDR3: TGCGCCAGCAGAGACGGCAGGGGAACAGATACGCAGTATTTT. This encodes CASRDGRGTDTQYF.

This clonotype was detected only once. V gene TRBV4-3 combines with J gene TRBJ2-3; tentatively, D is TRBD1 (6 bases). Germline CDR1 reads LGHNA; CDR2 reads YSLEER. V lost 0 bases and J 4 bases, leaving 14 bases between the germline ends. This CDR3 is 16 amino acids long. The DNA for the CDR3 is TGCGCCAGCAGCCAAGACGGTACAGGGCTGGCAGATACGCAGTATTTT. This codes for CASSQDGTGLADTQYF.

In its sample, this clonotype was seen many times. The genes are TRBV10-3 and TRBJ2-1; D ambiguous. The CDR3 has 12 amino acids. Trimming took 10 bases from V and 1 from J, leaving 8 bases between them. Looked up from germline, CDR1 is ENHRY and CDR2 is SYGVKD. The CDR3 reads CATSGSYNEQFF. CDR3 coding DNA: TGTGCCACCTCCGGGTCCTACAATGAGCAGTTCTTC.

The table lists this clonotype with a few counts. The genes are TRBV5-1 and TRBJ1-2; no reliable D call. Trimming cost V 0 bases and J 6 bases, with 9 bases left between them. CDR1 is SGHRS, CDR2 YFSETQ, per germline. This CDR3 is 13 amino acids long. This CDR3 is CASSLAVEDGYTF. Here the CDR3 DNA reads TGCGCCAGCAGCTTGGCGGTAGAAGATGGCTACACCTTC.

This chain connects TRBV6-5 to TRBJ2-4; TRBD2 might be the D (5 bases). V was pared by 6 bases and J by 4 bases, with 19 bases between. Germline V gives CDR1 MNHEY, CDR2 SVGAGI. The CDR3 consists of 16 residues. This CDR3 is CASSLPGSDRKNIQYF. CDR3 nucleotide sequence: TGTGCCAGCAGCTTACCGGGATCGGACCGAAAAAACATTCAGTACTTC.

This clonotype occurred once. The CDR3 coding sequence is TGCAGTGCGGATTTTACCTCCAATGAGCAGTTCTTC. It encodes CSADFTSNEQFF. The V gene is TRBV20-1, the J gene TRBJ2-1, with D uncertain. Deletions cut 6 bases from V and 6 bases from J, with 12 bases between. Per germline, CDR1 DFQATT and CDR2 SNEGSKA (reference sequence). The CDR3 has 12 amino acids.

CDR3: CASSPGGLMNTEAFF. CDR3 bases: TGTGCCAGCAGCCCCGGTGGGCTCATGAACACTGAAGCTTTCTTT. The J gene is TRBJ1-1, the V gene TRBV7-6; D call uncertain. The length of the CDR3 is 15 residues. The germline CDR1 and CDR2 sequences are SGHVS and FNYEAQ. Trimming left V 5 bases short and J 0 bases short, with 13 bases between.

This chain links TRBV4-2 with TRBJ2-7; D is ambiguous. The CDR3 runs 16 residues. The V and J ends lost 4 bases and 4 bases respectively, with 20 bases between them. Germline-derived CDR1 and CDR2 are LGHNA and YNFKEQ. The CDR3 is CASSPTTWLVAYEQYF. CDR3 in DNA: TGTGCCAGCAGCCCCACTACCTGGCTAGTGGCGTACGAGCAGTACTTC.